The present TCR beta chain was sequenced within a study of blood T cell repertoires in COVID-19. Across the whole study: Sites in the United States, Italy and Spain provided acute and convalescent COVID-19 samples. Sources were T cells, B-cell-depleted T cells, or PBMCs; the material itself was cDNA or gDNA.

Original processing methods: How many nucleated cells were present was estimated from reference gene primer amplification. Profiled with immunoSEQ multiplex PCR; TCRdb holds only in-frame clones, not every one. That table furnishes V, J and clone size, whereas the DNA furnished D and trimming. In the table there are under 250,000 clones, 80% to 85% of which are singletons. The V and J ends lost 8 bases and 7 bases respectively, with 17 bases between them. The CDR3 is 14 residues long. Germline CDR1 reads SNHLY; CDR2 reads FYNNEI. The count of this clone is one. The origin of this receptor is a woman aged 40 to 50 who had recovered from COVID-19. The rearrangement links TRBV2 to TRBJ1-4; unclear D gene. Sequencing input: peripheral blood. This CDR3 is CASAPGSQGEKLFF. Here the CDR3 DNA reads TGTGCCAGCGCTCCCGGGTCCCAAGGTGAAAAACTGTTTTTT.